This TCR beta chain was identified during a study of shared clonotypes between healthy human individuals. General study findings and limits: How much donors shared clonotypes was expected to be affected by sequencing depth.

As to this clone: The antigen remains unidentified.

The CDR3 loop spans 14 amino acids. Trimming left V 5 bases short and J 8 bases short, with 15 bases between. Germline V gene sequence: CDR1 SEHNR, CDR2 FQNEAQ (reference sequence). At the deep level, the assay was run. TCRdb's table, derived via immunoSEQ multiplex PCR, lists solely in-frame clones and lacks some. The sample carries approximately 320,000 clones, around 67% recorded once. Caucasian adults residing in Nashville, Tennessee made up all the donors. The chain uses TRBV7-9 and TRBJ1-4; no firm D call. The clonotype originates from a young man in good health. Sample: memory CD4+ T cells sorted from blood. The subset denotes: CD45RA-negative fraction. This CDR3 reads CASSDRVPPEKLFF. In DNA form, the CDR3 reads TGTGCCAGCAGCGACCGGGTCCCTCCCGAAAAACTGTTTTTT.